What follows is one T cell receptor (beta chain) and its context. Its antigen target is currently unknown. One base away there is no much larger clone; base qualities are not given. Reading from cysteine to phenylalanine, the CDR3 counts 13 amino acids. Only the CDR3 region is kept as DNA, spanning 39 bases read in frame from base 1. Clipping removes 0 bases from V and 9 bases from J, with 1 as the unmatched junction base count. The germline V gene (reference sequence) provides CDR1 DFQATT and CDR2 SNEGSKA. These data originate in a study of blood T cells in healthy people across ages (dated by TCRdb to between 2014 and 2017). Broadly, across the study: In model experiments, roughly one uniquely barcoded TCR beta cDNA molecule per two T cells was captured by template switching. Using deep sequencing normalized with unique cDNA molecular identifiers, the study measured how TCR beta repertoire diversity changes with age. The donors were divided into four age groups: young (average roughly 17 years), middle-aged (over 35), aged (approximately 59) and long-lived (roughly 88). Donors of different ages were randomly distributed across sequencing lanes to avoid experimental bias. For two donors (one aged 18 to 30 and one aged 80 or older), the study analyzed two additional independent replicas of 1 million unique cDNA reads from the same blood draw.

Summary of the overall study and its limitations: Estimates of total diversity based on one million sequenced T cells were considered lower bounds and underestimates. Bulk unsorted PBMC profiling prevented conclusive comparison of naive and antigen-experienced compartments. Compared with the aged group, the long-lived group had more naive CD4+ T cells, fewer expanded clones and increased TCR diversity, a pattern suggesting age selection. The CMV infection status of donors was not known, potentially confounding age-related changes in expanded clonotypes. As age increased, observed TCR beta diversity per million T cells dropped in a roughly linear way, and a significant reduction was already evident by age approximately 40. Observed TCR beta diversity correlated strongly with the percentage of naive T cells measured by flow cytometry.

Donors were around 37 systemically healthy Caucasian individuals from Russia aged roughly 6 to 95 years. Around 9.7 milliliters of peripheral blood were collected from each donor into EDTA-treated Vacutainer tubes. PBMCs were isolated by Ficoll-Paque density-gradient centrifugation, with at least 7 million obtained per sample. Total RNA was extracted from PBMCs with Trizol reagent, with at least 5 micrograms obtained per sample. The percentages of naive CD45RAhigh/CD27high T cells were determined by flow cytometry on a PBMC aliquot from every donor. Libraries were prepared through 5' RACE. The run used an Illumina HiSeq 2500. A second about 7 to 12 cycle PCR used a sample-barcoded 5' primer and a J-beta primer mix. Each TCR beta cDNA molecule received a unique molecular identifier from a template-switch 5' adaptor carrying 12 random nucleotides. Each sample yielded at least 2.5 million CDR3-containing paired-end reads. All of the RNA was converted into first-strand cDNA using the Mint cDNA synthesis kit, with a TRBC-specific oligonucleotide serving as the primer. Following uracil-DNA glycosylase treatment, all cDNA underwent a first 18-cycle PCR with the universal primers M1SS and BC2_uni_R. The paper's processing steps were these. For normalization, 1 million high-quality reads, each with a distinct molecular identifier, were randomly selected from each sample. Reads with shared molecular identifiers were discarded instead of being binned into consensus sequences. MiTCR, set to a Q25 quality threshold and the strictest error-elimination algorithm, was used for CDR3 identification, clonotype clustering and error correction. A nonparametric unseen species model with Euler transformation was used to estimate lower-bound total TCR beta diversity. Starting from the raw public reads, TCRdb applied fastp trimming at Q25, assembled clones with MiXCR and retained in-frame beta chains. For every CDR3 protein sequence, its rows merge into one entry that carries the most common genes and DNA. The V and J calls were not made by the authors but by TCRdb's processing. The sample table records about 830,000 distinct CDR3 sequences; about 59% of these occur just once. The ten top clones hold roughly 26% of the sample.

The V gene is TRBV20-1 and the J gene is TRBJ1-6, with 8 bases in between that match TRBD1. Sequenced material: blood. The receptor's source is a man aged 30-40 years in good health. The nucleotides read TGCAGTGCTAGAGATGGACAGGGTTCACCCCTCCACTTT. This yields the protein CSARDGQGSPLHF.